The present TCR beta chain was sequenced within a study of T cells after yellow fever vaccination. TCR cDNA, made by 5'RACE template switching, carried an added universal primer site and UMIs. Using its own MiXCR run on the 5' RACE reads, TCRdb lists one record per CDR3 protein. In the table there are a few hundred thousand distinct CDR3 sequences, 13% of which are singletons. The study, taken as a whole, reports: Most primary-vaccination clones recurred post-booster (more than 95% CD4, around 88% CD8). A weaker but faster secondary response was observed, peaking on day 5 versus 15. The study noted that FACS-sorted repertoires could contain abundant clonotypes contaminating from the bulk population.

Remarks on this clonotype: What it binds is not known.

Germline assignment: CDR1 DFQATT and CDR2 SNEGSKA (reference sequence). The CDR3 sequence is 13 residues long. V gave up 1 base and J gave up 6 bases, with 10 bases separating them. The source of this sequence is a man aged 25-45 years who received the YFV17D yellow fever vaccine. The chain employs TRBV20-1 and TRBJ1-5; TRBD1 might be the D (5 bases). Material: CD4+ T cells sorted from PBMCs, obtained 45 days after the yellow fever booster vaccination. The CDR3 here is CSARAGSTQPQHF. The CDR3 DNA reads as TGCAGTGCTAGAGCAGGGTCTACTCAGCCCCAGCATTTT.